Below, 31 T cell receptor beta chains from the same sample are listed, as sequenced in a study of T cell responses to AZD1222 COVID-19 vaccine. Produced via immunoSEQ multiplex PCR; TCRdb's table is partial and in-frame only. The sample has about 150,000 clones; 85% to 95% are singletons. This material consisted of peripheral blood, taken on day 0 of AZD1222 vaccination. These receptors all stem from an adult in good health.

This clone was observed once. This chain joins TRBV15 and TRBJ1-5, with D hard to call. CDR1 and CDR2 (germline): LNHNV, YYDKDF (reference sequence). This CDR3 contains 16 residues. Trimming left V 4 bases short and J 2 bases short, with 15 bases between. Here the CDR3 reads CATSTTPGSGNQPQHF. DNA of the CDR3: TGTGCCACCAGCACCACACCGGGCAGTGGCAATCAGCCCCAGCATTTT. Based on the CDR3 plus reference TRBV15 and TRBJ1-5, the full variable domain is DAMVIQNPRYQVTQFGKPVTLSCSQTLNHNVMYWYQQKSSQAPKLLFHYYDKDFNNEADTPDNFQSRRPNTSFCFLDIRSPGLGDTAMYLCATSTTPGSGNQPQHFGDGTRLSIL.

The rearrangement joins TRBV2 to TRBJ2-7; tentatively, D is TRBD2 (5 bases). This CDR3 is built from 15 residues. The germline V and J ends were trimmed by 0 bases and 1 base, with 10 bases remaining between them. Germline CDR1 reads SNHLY; CDR2 reads FYNNEI. CDR3 protein: CASSEALAVSYEQYV. CDR3 coding DNA: TGTGCCAGCAGTGAAGCCCTAGCCGTGTCCTACGAGCAGTACGTC.

The V gene is TRBV7-9, the J gene TRBJ1-1, with D uncertain. The CDR3 loop spans 12 amino acids. V was shortened by 2 bases and J by 0 bases, with 1 base between the two germline ends. Germline V gene data show CDR1 as SEHNR and CDR2 as FQNEAQ (reference sequence). CDR3 nucleotides: TGTGCCAGCAGCTTATTGAACACTGAAGCTTTCTTT. Translating it yields CASSLLNTEAFF.

V usage is TRBV28 and J usage is TRBJ1-2; 9 bases fit TRBD1. This CDR3 has 13 amino acids. The germline V gene encodes CDR1 MDHEN and CDR2 SYDVKM. J gave up 5 bases and V 5 bases, and 3 bases lay outside the gene matches. CDR3 region: CASSGDRVYGYTF. In DNA form, the CDR3 reads TGTGCCAGCAGTGGGGACAGGGTATATGGCTACACCTTC.

The chain links TRBV7-8 to TRBJ2-2; D is unclear. Trimming cost V 5 bases and J 5 bases, with 15 bases left between them. This CDR3 has 15 amino acids. The germline gives CDR1 SGHVS, CDR2 FQNEAQ. CDR3 sequence reads: CASSKSSGWTGELFF. For the CDR3, the DNA is TGTGCCAGCAGCAAGAGCTCCGGCTGGACCGGGGAGCTGTTTTTT.

The chain employs TRBV2 and TRBJ2-7; D is unclear. Trimming removed 4 bases at V and 3 bases at J, with 4 bases between. CDR1 SNHLY and CDR2 FYNNEI come from the germline V gene. This CDR3 comprises 11 residues. The CDR3 loop is CASSGSYEQYV. As DNA, the CDR3 is TGTGCCAGCAGTGGTAGCTACGAGCAGTACGTC.

The CDR3 coding sequence is TGTGCCAGCAGCTCTCAGGGGGTCGCTGAAGCTTTCTTT. It translates to CASSSQGVAEAFF. The rearrangement joins TRBV11-1 to TRBJ1-1; 7 positions match TRBD1. The junction had 5 bases not matched to a gene; V was cut back by 4 bases and J by 6 bases. Germline CDR1 SGHAT, CDR2 FQDESV (reference sequence). The CDR3 has 13 residues.

The chain links TRBV12-3 or TRBV12-4 to TRBJ2-7, with no clear D. V gave up 3 bases and J gave up 5 bases, with 8 bases separating them. The CDR3 has 12 amino acids. The CDR3 DNA follows: TGTGCCAGCAGTTTCATGGGCCACGAGCAGTACGTC. Residues: CASSFMGHEQYV.

The chain uses TRBV4-2 and TRBJ2-5; D might be TRBD2 (5 bases). The V end was cut by 1 base, the J end by 10 bases, with 16 bases between. The CDR3 loop spans 14 amino acids. Germline V gene data show CDR1 as LGHNA and CDR2 as YNFKEQ. CDR3 region: CASSQAIYSGLQYF. The DNA of the CDR3 is TGTGCCAGCAGCCAAGCAATTTATTCCGGACTCCAGTACTTC.

CDR3 protein: CASSPVRSYSNQPQHF. For the CDR3, the DNA is TGTGCCAGCAGTCCGGTTAGATCTTATAGCAATCAGCCCCAGCATTTT. The chain recombines TRBV7-2 with TRBJ1-5; unclear D gene. The germline CDR1 and CDR2 sequences are SGHTA and FQGNSA. The V gene lost 6 bases and the J gene lost 0 bases, with 15 bases spanning the gap. CDR3 length: 16 residues.

The chain has TRBV19 and TRBJ1-5; maybe TRBD1 (5 bases). V dropped 1 base and J dropped 4 bases, with 11 bases sitting between them. This CDR3 is built from 15 residues. CDR1 is LNHDA, CDR2 SQIVND, per germline (reference sequence). The CDR3 loop reads CASSIVSGRNQPQHF. CDR3 nucleotides: TGTGCCAGTAGTATAGTGTCAGGGAGAAATCAGCCCCAGCATTTT.

V is TRBV21-1 and J is TRBJ2-5; the listed D gene, TRBD1, was not tested against the DNA. TRBV21-1 is recorded as a pseudogene. This CDR3 has 19 amino acids. Here the CDR3 reads CASSKTRTGGRRIEETQYF. The CDR3 DNA reads TGTGCCAGCAGCAAAACTCGGACAGGGGGTCGAAGGATCGAAGAGACCCAGTACTTC.

V gene TRBV9 combines with J gene TRBJ2-5; D gene ambiguous. Trimming pared 4 bases from V and 2 bases from J, leaving 15 bases between. The CDR3 has 15 residues. Germline assignment: CDR1 SGDLS and CDR2 YYNGEE. CDR3 amino acids: CASSPHVGRQETQYF. DNA of the CDR3: TGTGCCAGCAGCCCACACGTGGGCCGACAAGAGACCCAGTACTTC.

This sequence joins TRBV4-2 and TRBJ1-1; D is ambiguous. The CDR3 spans 14 residues. With 0 bases removed from V and 9 bases from J, the gap between germline ends came to 14 bases. Germline values: CDR1 LGHNA, CDR2 YNFKEQ. The CDR3 sequence is CASSQETWDSKAFF. CDR3 coding DNA: TGTGCCAGCAGCCAAGAAACTTGGGATTCGAAAGCTTTCTTT.

The chain recombines TRBV2 with TRBJ1-2, with TRBD1 matching over 7 bases. The germline CDR1 and CDR2 sequences are SNHLY and FYNNEI. This CDR3 spans 15 amino acids. Trimming at V came to 6 bases and at J to 7 bases, leaving 14 bases not matched to a gene. The CDR3: CASRGENRGGIGYTF. Written as DNA, the CDR3 is TGTGCCAGCAGAGGGGAGAACAGGGGCGGAATTGGCTACACCTTC.

The chain uses TRBV6-5 and TRBJ1-2; TRBD1 might be the D (5 bases). Trimming pared 8 bases from V and 2 bases from J, leaving 15 bases between. The CDR3 has 14 amino acids. CDR1 is MNHEY, CDR2 SVGAGI, per germline. CDR3 DNA: TGTGCCAGCTCAGCCGGGACTTTAAACTATGGCTACACCTTC. Protein: CASSAGTLNYGYTF.

V usage is TRBV6-6 and J usage is TRBJ2-7; unclear D gene. The CDR3 sequence is 13 residues long. CDR1 is MNHNY and CDR2 is SVGAGI in the germline V gene (reference sequence). The ends were cut back, 6 bases at V and 3 bases at J, with 12 bases in the middle. CDR3 nucleotide sequence: TGTGCCAGCAGCCTGGGCGTACTCTACGAGCAGTACGTC. Translating gives CASSLGVLYEQYV.

The V gene is TRBV2, the J gene TRBJ1-2; the D is unclear. Germline lookup yields CDR1 SNHLY and CDR2 FYNNEI. Trimming left V 3 bases short and J 7 bases short, with 6 bases between. The CDR3 covers 11 residues. The CDR3 region is CASSEMGGYTF. DNA for the CDR3: TGTGCCAGCAGTGAGATGGGTGGCTACACCTTC. The full variable domain, completed using reference TRBV2 and TRBJ1-2, is EPEVTQTPSHQVTQMGQEVILRCVPISNHLYFYWYRQILGQKVEFLVSFYNNEISEKSEIFDDQFSVERPDGSNFTLKIRSTKLEDSAMYFCASSEMGGYTFGSGTRLTVV.

This chain connects TRBV2 to TRBJ1-5; D is unresolved. This CDR3 comprises 16 residues. Germline V gene lookup returns CDR1 SNHLY and CDR2 FYNNEI. The V and J ends lost 2 bases and 3 bases respectively, with 14 bases between them. The CDR3 loop is CASSERNRKINQPQHF. DNA for the CDR3: TGTGCCAGCAGTGAAAGGAACAGAAAAATCAATCAGCCCCAGCATTTT.

The chain couples TRBV3-1 (or the pseudogene TRBV3-2) to TRBJ1-1; no definite D call. Germline CDR1 is LGHDT and CDR2 is YNNKEL (reference sequence). The CDR3 totals 13 residues. V was trimmed by 1 base and J by 6 bases, leaving 9 bases between them. CDR3 region: CASSQGGSPEAFF. CDR3 bases: TGTGCCAGCAGCCAAGGGGGAAGCCCTGAAGCTTTCTTT.

V gene TRBV12-3 or TRBV12-4 combines with J gene TRBJ1-1; no definite D call. The CDR3 is 12 amino acids. The V end lost 6 bases, the J end lost 0 bases, and 5 bases lay between the germline ends. Here the CDR3 DNA reads TGTGCCAGCAGACAGATGAACACTGAAGCTTTCTTT. Translation: CASRQMNTEAFF.

The rearrangement joins TRBV12-3 or TRBV12-4 to TRBJ2-7, with D possibly TRBD1 on 5 matching bases. Between the trimmed V and J ends, which lost 6 bases and 7 bases, there was a span of 16 bases. This CDR3 is 13 amino acids long. CDR3 residues: CASRVGAAREQYV. As DNA, the CDR3 is TGTGCCAGCAGGGTAGGGGCCGCGCGGGAGCAGTACGTC.

The chain combines TRBV19 with TRBJ2-1; no clear D. The CDR3 has 13 amino acids. Trimming removed 6 bases from V and 0 bases from J, with 6 bases in between. Germline CDR1 reads LNHDA; CDR2 reads SQIVND (reference sequence). In nucleotides, the CDR3 is TGTGCCAGTAGCCCGAGCTCCTACAATGAGCAGTTCTTC. This translates into CASSPSSYNEQFF.

The chain employs TRBV18 and TRBJ1-6; D gene unclear. The CDR3 loop spans 15 amino acids. Per the germline V gene, CDR1 is KGHSH and CDR2 is LQKENI. Trimming shortened V by 3 bases and J by 9 bases, and 15 bases separated the two germline ends. The DNA for the CDR3 is TGTGCCAGCTCACCCCCGGCAGGTGAGGCTTCACCCCTCCACTTT. This codes for CASSPPAGEASPLHF.

In the case of this clone: A read error may produce the germline difference seen at one junction end. The chain couples TRBV11-2 to TRBJ1-2, with D possibly being TRBD1 (5 bases). The length of the CDR3 is 14 residues. Germline V gene sequence: CDR1 SGHAT, CDR2 FQNNGV. In nucleotides, the CDR3 is TGTGCCAGCAGCTTTTCCTCGCCAGGGATTGGGCACAACTTC. It encodes CASSFSSPGIGHNF.

The chain has TRBV6-1 and TRBJ1-2, with D possibly TRBD1 on 6 matching bases. Trimming pared 1 base from V and 0 bases from J, leaving 12 bases between. Germline V gene lookup returns CDR1 MNHNS and CDR2 SASEGT. CDR3 length equals 16 residues. The DNA of the CDR3 is TGTGCCAGCAGTGAAGTGGGGGCGGGCTCTAACTATGGCTACACCTTC. This gives the protein CASSEVGAGSNYGYTF.

This clone was detected a few times. The chain employs TRBV18 and TRBJ2-2; 10 nucleotides agree with TRBD2. The junction had 11 bases not matched to a gene; V was cut back by 3 bases and J by 7 bases. This CDR3 has 17 residues. Germline-derived CDR1 and CDR2 are KGHSH and LQKENI. The CDR3 nucleotides are TGTGCCAGCTCACCGAGGCTAGCGGGGGCCCTCGGCGGGGAGCTGTTTTTT. It yields the protein CASSPRLAGALGGELFF.

The chain links TRBV5-1 to TRBJ1-1, with D unresolved. The CDR3 consists of 12 residues. The V and J ends lost 3 bases and 4 bases respectively, with 7 bases between them. Germline V gives CDR1 SGHRS, CDR2 YFSETQ. This chain's CDR3 is CASSSRGTEAFF. The DNA for the CDR3 is TGCGCCAGCAGCTCGAGAGGCACTGAAGCTTTCTTT.

This clone was counted once. The chain combines TRBV19 with TRBJ1-4; D might be TRBD1 (5 bases). The germline V gene has CDR1 LNHDA and CDR2 SQIVND (reference sequence). The V gene lost 5 bases and the J gene lost 7 bases, with 17 bases spanning the gap. The CDR3 is 15 residues long. The CDR3 is CASSQGDGFGEKLFF. The DNA of the CDR3 is TGTGCCAGTAGTCAGGGCGACGGCTTTGGTGAAAAACTGTTTTTT.

This clone has a count of ten or more. The chain recombines TRBV6-1 with TRBJ1-2; D might be TRBD1 (5 bases). CDR3 length: 16 amino acids. The V end was cut by 1 base, the J end by 4 bases, with 16 bases between. CDR1 and CDR2 from the germline V gene are MNHNS and SASEGT. The CDR3 here is CASSEELAGPSYGYTF. The CDR3 coding sequence is TGTGCCAGCAGTGAAGAACTCGCAGGGCCCTCCTATGGCTACACCTTC.

The V call is TRBV5-4, the J call TRBJ1-2; D possibly corresponds to TRBD1 (5 bases). Trimming removed 0 bases from V and 5 bases from J, with 14 bases in between. This CDR3 contains 15 residues. CDR1 is SGHNT and CDR2 is YYREEE in the germline V gene (reference sequence). CDR3 coding DNA: TGTGCCAGCAGCTTGGGGGGCAGATTCGTATATGGCTACACCTTC. This codes for CASSLGGRFVYGYTF.